What follows are 28 T cell receptor beta chains derived from one specimen sequenced in a study of T cell responses to AZD1222 COVID-19 vaccine. TCRdb's table, derived via immunoSEQ multiplex PCR, lists solely in-frame clones and lacks some. The data hold more than 150,000 clones, with over 80% observed a single time. Here the sequenced sample was peripheral blood, taken on day 0 of AZD1222 vaccination. The receptors originated from an adult in good health.

The chain is built from TRBV7-9 and TRBJ2-2; D remains unclear. The V gene's germline CDR1 is SEHNR and CDR2 FQNEAQ (reference sequence). This CDR3 is 10 amino acids long. The V end was cut by 10 bases, the J end by 7 bases, with 7 bases between. The CDR3 DNA is TGTGCCATCGAGAGCGGGGAGCTGTTTTTT. Protein: CAIESGELFF.

The V gene is TRBV27, the J gene TRBJ2-7; D may be TRBD1 or TRBD2 (5 bases each). This CDR3 has 13 amino acids. V was shortened by 2 bases and J by 6 bases, with 11 bases between the two germline ends. The V gene's germline CDR1 is MNHEY and CDR2 SMNVEV (reference sequence). The CDR3 bases are TGTGCCAGCAGTTTAAGGGGAGCGACCGAGCAGTACTTC. It translates to CASSLRGATEQYF.

The rearrangement links TRBV2 to TRBJ1-2; D unresolved. CDR3 length: 14 residues. V lost 1 base and J 4 bases, leaving 10 bases between the germline ends. CDR1 and CDR2 (germline): SNHLY, FYNNEI. CDR3 nucleotides: TGTGCCAGCAGTGAAGTCGACGGGAGCTATGGCTACACCTTC. Amino acids: CASSEVDGSYGYTF.

V usage is TRBV5-5 and J usage is TRBJ2-7, with TRBD1 matching over 7 bases. The junction had 10 bases not matched to a gene; V was cut back by 4 bases and J by 3 bases. This CDR3 contains 15 residues. Germline V CDR1 and CDR2: SGHKS, YYEKEE (reference sequence). Here the CDR3 reads CASSESGTVLYEQYV. CDR3 nucleotide sequence: TGTGCCAGCAGCGAATCCGGGACAGTCCTCTACGAGCAGTACGTC.

This chain joins TRBV6-5 and TRBJ1-1, with a weak D call TRBD1 (5 bases). From germline, CDR1 is MNHEY and CDR2 SVGAGI. The CDR3 contains 16 residues. The germline V and J ends were trimmed by 2 bases and 4 bases, with 17 bases remaining between them. CDR3 bases: TGTGCCAGCAGTTACCCCCTTTCCACAGGAATCACTGAAGCTTTCTTT. Translated, it gives CASSYPLSTGITEAFF.

The chain combines TRBV6-5 with TRBJ2-1; weak D call: TRBD2 (6 bases). The CDR3 has 13 residues. The V and J ends lost 7 bases and 5 bases respectively, with 12 bases between them. From germline, CDR1 is MNHEY and CDR2 SVGAGI. The CDR3 loop is CASMFGGDNEQFF. CDR3 coding DNA: TGTGCCAGCATGTTCGGGGGAGACAATGAGCAGTTCTTC.

The chain links TRBV15 to TRBJ2-7; D gene ambiguous. V lost 0 bases and J 2 bases, leaving 8 bases between the germline ends. The CDR3 loop spans 14 amino acids. Germline CDR1 LNHNV, CDR2 YYDKDF (reference sequence). Here the CDR3 reads CATSRDKLAYEQYV. In DNA, the CDR3 is TGTGCCACCAGCAGAGATAAATTGGCCTACGAGCAGTACGTC.

The chain couples TRBV10-2 to TRBJ2-1, with TRBD2 identical over 11 bases. The V gene end was trimmed by 3 bases and the J gene end by 7 bases; junction bases not matched to a gene: 5. Germline V gene sequence: CDR1 WSHSY, CDR2 SAAADI. CDR3 length: 15 residues. This chain's CDR3 is CASSELAGAGNEQFF. CDR3 nucleotides: TGCGCCAGCAGTGAACTAGCGGGAGCAGGTAATGAGCAGTTCTTC.

The V and J genes are TRBV4-1 and TRBJ1-2; TRBD1 is a possible D gene (6 bases). This CDR3 region has 14 residues. The V gene's germline CDR1 is MGHRA and CDR2 YSYEKL. V was cut by 2 bases and J by 6 bases, with 13 bases left in between. The chain's CDR3 is CASSQLTGRDGYTF. The CDR3 bases are TGCGCCAGCAGCCAATTGACAGGAAGGGATGGCTACACCTTC.

The chain is built from TRBV25-1 and TRBJ1-3; possibly TRBD1 for D (5 bases). The V end lost 6 bases, the J end lost 4 bases, and 10 bases lay between the germline ends. The CDR3 runs to 13 residues. Germline loops: CDR1 MGHDK, CDR2 SYGVNS. The CDR3, as DNA: TGTGCCAGCAGGGGGGATATGGGAAACACCATATATTTT. Protein product: CASRGDMGNTIYF.

This clone was detected only once. The chain combines TRBV19 with TRBJ2-7; TRBD1 matches at 8 bases. CDR1 and CDR2 from the germline V gene are LNHDA and SQIVND (reference sequence). The ends lost 7 bases at V and 2 bases at J; junction bases unmatched: 4. The CDR3 is 13 residues long. CDR3 in DNA: TGTGCCAGTACCGGGACAGGCACCTACGAGCAGTACTTC. This gives the protein CASTGTGTYEQYF.

The chain uses TRBV11-2 and TRBJ1-1; D is unclear. The CDR3 spans 13 residues. V dropped 3 bases and J dropped 6 bases, with 11 bases sitting between them. In germline, CDR1 is SGHAT, CDR2 FQNNGV. As DNA, the CDR3 is TGTGCCAGCAGCTTGGGCCCCCGCGCTGAAGCTTTCTTT. It is translated as CASSLGPRAEAFF.

The chain couples TRBV9 to TRBJ1-6; unclear D gene. The germline V and J ends were trimmed by 3 bases and 8 bases, with 9 bases remaining between them. Germline V gene data show CDR1 as SGDLS and CDR2 as YYNGEE. This CDR3 has 13 amino acids. The CDR3 here is CASSERRDSPLHF. In DNA form, the CDR3 reads TGTGCCAGCAGCGAAAGGCGGGATTCACCCCTCCACTTT.

This chain's CDR3 is CAWRQGGQKREAFF. The CDR3 region has the DNA TGTGCCTGGAGGCAGGGGGGACAGAAGAGGGAAGCTTTCTTT. J is TRBJ1-1 and V is TRBV30, with 7 positions matching TRBD1. The V segment lost 3 bases and the J segment 8 bases; nucleotides outside the gene matches: 12. There are 14 residues in the CDR3. Germline lookup yields CDR1 GTSNPN and CDR2 SVGIG (reference sequence).

V is TRBV3-1 (or the pseudogene TRBV3-2) and J is TRBJ1-1; 10 nucleotides match TRBD1. The CDR3 runs to 15 residues. V shed 4 bases, J shed 6 bases, and the junction held 8 bases outside the gene matches. Germline assignment: CDR1 LGHDT and CDR2 YNNKEL (reference sequence). CDR3 loop: CASSPATGGVAEAFF. The CDR3 region has the DNA TGTGCCAGCAGCCCCGCGACAGGGGGCGTGGCTGAAGCTTTCTTT.

The chain has TRBV2 and TRBJ2-1; D assignment may be TRBD1 or TRBD2 (6 bases each). The CDR3 consists of 15 residues. The V end was cut by 8 bases, the J end by 0 bases, with 14 bases between. CDR1 SNHLY and CDR2 FYNNEI come from the germline V gene. The CDR3 bases are TGTGCCAGCGGATCAGAGGGGGGCTCCTACAATGAGCAGTTCTTC. It translates to CASGSEGGSYNEQFF.

The rearrangement links TRBV11-2 to TRBJ2-1; 10 bases map to TRBD2. Germline lookup yields CDR1 SGHAT and CDR2 FQNNGV. This CDR3 comprises 15 residues. V gave up 5 bases and J gave up 6 bases; unmatched junction bases: 7. The CDR3 bases are TGTGCCAGCAGCACCCATAGCGGGGGGCCCAATGAGCAGTTCTTC. Its translation: CASSTHSGGPNEQFF.

The chain employs TRBV28 and TRBJ1-5; D is undetermined. The CDR3 has 15 residues. The germline gives CDR1 MDHEN, CDR2 SYDVKM. Trimming shortened V by 6 bases and J by 3 bases, and 15 bases separated the two germline ends. CDR3 amino acids: CASSRAEGLNQPQHF. DNA for the CDR3: TGTGCCAGCAGCCGCGCGGAGGGTCTCAATCAGCCCCAGCATTTT.

This clone has a single count. The J gene is TRBJ2-1, the V gene TRBV7-9, with TRBD2 as a possible D gene (6 bases). CDR1 is SEHNR and CDR2 is FQNEAQ in the germline V gene (reference sequence). The CDR3 has 15 amino acids. The germline V and J ends were trimmed by 3 bases and 12 bases, with 21 bases remaining between them. The CDR3 nucleotides read TGTGCCAGCAGCTTGGAGGGAATGCTGAGTTGGTCGCAGTTCTTC. It yields the protein CASSLEGMLSWSQFF.

The genes are TRBV6-5 and TRBJ2-7; no firm D call. Germline lookup yields CDR1 MNHEY and CDR2 SVGAGI. The CDR3 has 15 amino acids. V lost 7 bases and J 0 bases, leaving 16 bases between the germline ends. CDR3 sequence reads: CASTLSPAFSYEQYF. DNA for the CDR3: TGTGCCAGCACCCTGTCGCCGGCCTTCTCCTACGAGCAGTACTTC.

The V gene is TRBV6-5, the J gene TRBJ1-2; possibly TRBD1 for D (6 bases). Germline V gives CDR1 MNHEY, CDR2 SVGAGI. This CDR3 has 15 amino acids. Here the CDR3 DNA reads TGTGGCGCACGGGGAGGGGGGTCGTCTAACTATGGCTACACCTTC. It is translated as CGARGGGSSNYGYTF.

This clone was picked up one time. V usage is TRBV19 and J usage is TRBJ1-5, with D tentatively TRBD1 (6 bases). CDR3 length equals 13 residues. Germline CDR1 is LNHDA and CDR2 is SQIVND (reference sequence). V was clipped by 3 bases and J by 5 bases, with 8 bases between them. CDR3 bases: TGTGCCAGTAGTATGCAGGGGCATCAGCCCCAGCATTTT. Translation gives CASSMQGHQPQHF.

Only one count was recorded for this clone. This chain joins TRBV19 and TRBJ1-1; D may be TRBD1 (5 bases). Germline assignment: CDR1 LNHDA and CDR2 SQIVND (reference sequence). The length of the CDR3 is 18 residues. Trimming shortened V by 8 bases and J by 1 base, and 26 bases separated the two germline ends. This chain's CDR3 is CASLDLGGGRYSNTEAFF. In DNA, the CDR3 is TGTGCCAGTTTAGACTTGGGGGGAGGACGGTACTCGAACACTGAAGCTTTCTTT.

In this sample, this clone turned up a few times. This chain links TRBV10-3 with TRBJ1-4; D is perhaps TRBD1 (6 bases). The CDR3 totals 16 residues. Trimming took 2 bases from V and 8 from J, leaving 18 bases between them. From germline, CDR1 is ENHRY and CDR2 SYGVKD. In DNA, the CDR3 is TGTGCCATCAGTGAGGGGCTTGGGGGCAGGACGGAAAAACTGTTTTTT. Residues: CAISEGLGGRTEKLFF.

The V gene is TRBV7-6, the J gene TRBJ2-3, with D perhaps TRBD2 (6 bases). CDR1 is SGHVS, CDR2 FNYEAQ, per germline. Trimming cost V 5 bases and J 2 bases, with 14 bases left between them. The CDR3 has 15 residues. This chain's CDR3 is CASSKELADTDTQYF. The CDR3 region has the DNA TGTGCCAGCAGCAAGGAACTAGCAGACACAGATACGCAGTATTTT.

The genes are TRBV19 and TRBJ1-3; D gene ambiguous. The length of the CDR3 is 17 residues. The germline V and J ends were trimmed by 3 bases and 0 bases, with 15 bases remaining between them. Germline CDR1 reads LNHDA; CDR2 reads SQIVND (reference sequence). Here the CDR3 DNA reads TGTGCCAGTAGTATTGGTTCAGGACTCAGCTCTGGAAACACCATATATTTT. Its protein product is CASSIGSGLSSGNTIYF.

The chain employs TRBV7-9 and TRBJ2-7; 8 bases line up with TRBD1. The CDR3 contains 15 residues. The V gene end was trimmed by 4 bases and the J gene end by 2 bases; junction bases not matched to a gene: 7. Germline lookup yields CDR1 SEHNR and CDR2 FQNEAQ (reference sequence). As DNA, the CDR3 is TGTGCCAGCAGCTCCTCCCGGACAGGGCCCTACGAGCAGTACTTC. As protein: CASSSSRTGPYEQYF.

V is TRBV10-1 and J is TRBJ1-5; the D is unclear. Looked up from germline, CDR1 is WNHNN and CDR2 is SYGVQD (reference sequence). V lost 0 bases, J lost 7 bases, and 16 bases lay in between. The length of the CDR3 is 16 residues. The CDR3 DNA is TGCGCCAGCAGTGAGTCAAGACAACGGCTGTCCCAGCCCCAGCATTTT. This translates into CASSESRQRLSQPQHF.